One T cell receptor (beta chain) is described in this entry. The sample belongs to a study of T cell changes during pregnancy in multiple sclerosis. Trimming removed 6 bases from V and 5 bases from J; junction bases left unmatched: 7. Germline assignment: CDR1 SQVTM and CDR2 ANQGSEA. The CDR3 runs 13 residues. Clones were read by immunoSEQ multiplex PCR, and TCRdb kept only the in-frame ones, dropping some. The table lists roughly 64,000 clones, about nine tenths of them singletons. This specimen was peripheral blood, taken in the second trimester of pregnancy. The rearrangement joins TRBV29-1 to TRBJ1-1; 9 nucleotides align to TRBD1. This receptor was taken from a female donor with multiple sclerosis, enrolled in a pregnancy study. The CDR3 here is CSVARDRETEAFF. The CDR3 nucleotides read TGCAGCGTCGCCCGGGACAGGGAGACTGAAGCTTTCTTT.